The 30 T cell receptor beta chains reported below all come from one sample, sequenced in a study of T cell clones after liver transplantation. Assay: immunoSEQ multiplex PCR; the TCRdb copy retains only in-frame clones and omits some. The sample holds tens of thousands of clones; approximately 77% are singletons and the top ten take around 9.6%. Sample: CD4+ T cells from blood, taken at the 22-month timepoint. The origin of the receptors is a human patient who received a liver transplant. Some T cells may have come from the graft donor.

The rearrangement uses TRBV7-2 and TRBJ1-4; D is uncertain. The V gene lost 2 bases and the J gene lost 8 bases, with 21 bases spanning the gap. CDR3 length: 17 amino acids. Germline CDR1 and CDR2: SGHTA and FQGNSA. The CDR3 sequence: CASSLSSLSGLGEKLFF. The CDR3 region has the DNA TGTGCCAGCAGCTTATCGTCCCTCAGTGGGCTGGGGGAAAAACTGTTTTTT.

The V and J genes are TRBV10-1 and TRBJ2-1, with D tentatively TRBD2 (6 bases). The CDR3 spans 13 residues. The germline V gene has CDR1 WNHNN and CDR2 SYGVQD (reference sequence). Trimming removed 7 bases from V and 8 bases from J, with 15 bases in between. CDR3 residues: CASMSGSGHEQFF. The DNA for the CDR3 is TGCGCCAGCATGAGCGGGTCGGGGCATGAGCAGTTCTTC.

The chain recombines TRBV5-1 with TRBJ1-1, with D possibly TRBD1 on 6 matching bases. Germline V CDR1 and CDR2: SGHRS, YFSETQ. The ends were cut back, 4 bases at V and 4 bases at J, with 11 bases in the middle. This CDR3 has 13 residues. This CDR3 reads CASSGGRSTEAFF. CDR3 nucleotides: TGCGCCAGCAGCGGGGGGCGAAGCACTGAAGCTTTCTTT.

The CDR3 sequence: CASSYTGGYQPQHF. The CDR3, as DNA: TGTGCCAGCAGTTATACAGGGGGCTATCAGCCCCAGCATTTT. V gene TRBV28 combines with J gene TRBJ1-5; 9 bases align to TRBD1. J lost 5 bases, V lost 4 bases, and 3 bases had no gene match. Germline V gene data show CDR1 as MDHEN and CDR2 as SYDVKM. The CDR3 is 14 residues long.

This clone was recorded a few times. The V call is TRBV19, the J call TRBJ1-2; D is unclear. Per germline, CDR1 LNHDA and CDR2 SQIVND (reference sequence). Deletions cut 7 bases from V and 8 bases from J, with 14 bases between. This CDR3 comprises 12 residues. The CDR3 DNA reads as TGTGCCAGTACCCTAGAGGGCAGAGGCTACACCTTC. It codes for CASTLEGRGYTF.

CDR3 in amino acids: CASPGGGQYGYTF. CDR3 bases: TGTGCCAGCCCAGGGGGGGGGCAGTATGGCTACACCTTC. The V and J genes are TRBV27 and TRBJ1-2, with 7 bases identical to TRBD1. Germline V gene data show CDR1 as MNHEY and CDR2 as SMNVEV (reference sequence). V shed 8 bases and J 5 bases; nucleotides not matched to a gene: 8. There are 13 residues in the CDR3.

The chain couples TRBV5-4 to TRBJ1-1, with 10 bases identical to TRBD1. Trimming at V came to 4 bases and at J to 7 bases, leaving 13 bases not matched to a gene. The germline gives CDR1 SGHNT, CDR2 YYREEE (reference sequence). This CDR3 contains 16 residues. CDR3 in DNA: TGTGCCAGCAGCAAAGACTTGATGGGGGACAGGGGTGAAGCTTTCTTT. Its translation: CASSKDLMGDRGEAFF.

The V call is TRBV11-2, the J call TRBJ2-3; no reliable D call. Germline V gives CDR1 SGHAT, CDR2 FQNNGV. V was shortened by 3 bases and J by 1 base, with 14 bases between the two germline ends. The CDR3 length is 16 residues. CDR3 sequence (DNA): TGTGCCAGCAGCTTTAATGACCAGCGACGCACAGATACGCAGTATTTT. It yields the protein CASSFNDQRRTDTQYF. Full variable domain (outside the CDR3, taken from reference TRBV11-2 and TRBJ2-3): EAGVAQSPRYKIIEKRQSVAFWCNPISGHATLYWYQQILGQGPKLLIQFQNNGVVDDSQLPKDRFSAERLKGVDSTLKIQPAKLEDSAVYLCASSFNDQRRTDTQYFGPGTRLTVL.

V gene TRBV29-1 combines with J gene TRBJ2-6; 8 positions match TRBD1. J lost 0 bases, V lost 7 bases, and 14 bases had no gene match. The CDR3 is made up of 18 amino acids. Germline V gives CDR1 SQVTM, CDR2 ANQGSEA. DNA of the CDR3: TGCAGCGCGACGATCCGGGACAGGAAAAACTCTGGGGCCAACGTCCTGACTTTC. Its translation is CSATIRDRKNSGANVLTF.

This chain connects TRBV27 to TRBJ2-5; either TRBD1 or TRBD2 may supply D (5 bases each). V was pared by 5 bases and J by 5 bases, with 9 bases between. CDR3 length equals 12 residues. Germline assignment: CDR1 MNHEY and CDR2 SMNVEV (reference sequence). The CDR3 region is CASSGWGETQYF. The CDR3 region has the DNA TGTGCCAGCAGTGGCTGGGGGGAGACCCAGTACTTC.

The V and J genes are TRBV28 and TRBJ2-4, with D possibly being TRBD2 (5 bases). CDR1 MDHEN and CDR2 SYDVKM come from the germline V gene. The CDR3 runs to 16 residues. Trimming stripped 8 bases from V and 1 base from J, with 18 bases between. CDR3 residues: CASLERGIRAKNIQYF. DNA of the CDR3: TGTGCCAGCCTAGAAAGAGGGATCCGGGCCAAAAACATTCAGTACTTC.

This clone showed up just a few times. The genes are TRBV28 and TRBJ1-4; no clear D. The CDR3 totals 13 residues. CDR1 and CDR2 from the germline V gene are MDHEN and SYDVKM. The V end was cut by 1 base, the J end by 8 bases, with 8 bases between. CDR3 in amino acids: CASSLSGAEKLFF. The CDR3 DNA reads TGTGCCAGCAGTTTATCGGGAGCCGAAAAACTGTTTTTT.

The gene calls are TRBV6-1 and TRBJ1-5; D is unresolved. V lost 5 bases and J lost 12, with 14 bases in between. Germline lookup yields CDR1 MNHNS and CDR2 SASEGT. The CDR3 runs to 12 residues. The CDR3 is CASSRDQYVQHF. The CDR3 coding sequence is TGTGCCAGCAGTCGAGACCAATACGTCCAGCATTTT.

The chain joins TRBV25-1 to TRBJ1-4; no definite D call. Germline lookup yields CDR1 MGHDK and CDR2 SYGVNS. V lost 1 base to trimming and J lost 6 bases, with 9 bases between them. The CDR3 spans 14 residues. The CDR3 DNA reads TGTGCCAGCAGTGAATGGGGAAGGGATGAAAAACTGTTTTTT. Protein sequence: CASSEWGRDEKLFF. The full variable domain, its missing parts supplied by reference TRBV25-1 and TRBJ1-4, is EADIYQTPRYLVIGTGKKITLECSQTMGHDKMYWYQQDPGMELHLIHYSYGVNSTEKGDLSSESTVSRIRTEHFPLTLESARPSHTSQYLCASSEWGRDEKLFFGSGTQLSVL.

This clone was observed at least ten times. CDR3 DNA sequence: TGTGCCAGCAGCCTAGTGTTGGGGGGCCTGGATGAAAAACTGTTTTTT. Encoded protein: CASSLVLGGLDEKLFF. The chain carries TRBV5-4 and TRBJ1-4, with D possibly being TRBD1 (6 bases). The CDR3 contains 16 residues. In germline, CDR1 is SGHNT, CDR2 YYREEE (reference sequence). V was shortened by 4 bases and J by 6 bases, with 19 bases between the two germline ends.

The genes are TRBV2 and TRBJ2-3; TRBD2 aligns across 7 bases. V lost 7 bases, J lost 8 bases, and 9 bases stayed unmatched. The CDR3 is 13 residues long. Looked up from germline, CDR1 is SNHLY and CDR2 is FYNNEI. The CDR3 is CASTQGWGGTQYF. The CDR3 nucleotides read TGTGCCAGCACCCAAGGGTGGGGGGGTACGCAGTATTTT. The full variable domain, with the rest looked up from reference TRBV2 and TRBJ2-3, is EPEVTQTPSHQVTQMGQEVILRCVPISNHLYFYWYRQILGQKVEFLVSFYNNEISEKSEIFDDQFSVERPDGSNFTLKIRSTKLEDSAMYFCASTQGWGGTQYFGPGTRLTVL.

V usage is TRBV28 and J usage is TRBJ1-2; D call uncertain. The CDR3 runs 16 residues. Germline-derived CDR1 and CDR2 are MDHEN and SYDVKM. The V gene lost 3 bases and the J gene lost 4 bases, with 18 bases spanning the gap. CDR3 region: CASSFADWTVTYGYTF. The CDR3 nucleotides are TGTGCCAGCAGTTTCGCGGATTGGACGGTGACCTATGGCTACACCTTC.

The chain carries TRBV6-6 and TRBJ2-7, with 8 bases lining up with TRBD1. V dropped 6 bases and J dropped 3; count of bases not matched to a gene: 10. Germline V gene sequence: CDR1 MNHNY, CDR2 SVGAGI (reference sequence). This CDR3 is 15 amino acids long. The CDR3 here is CASRPTRGQDYEQYF. The CDR3, as DNA: TGTGCCAGCAGACCAACTCGGGGACAGGACTACGAGCAGTACTTC.

This clone was observed a handful of times. This chain joins TRBV7-2 and TRBJ2-5; TRBD2 is a possible D gene (5 bases). This CDR3 contains 14 residues. Germline CDR1 SGHTA, CDR2 FQGNSA. Trimming cost V 5 bases and J 2 bases, with 12 bases left between them. The CDR3 is CASSPAGEQETQYF. DNA of the CDR3: TGTGCCAGCAGCCCTGCGGGTGAACAAGAGACCCAGTACTTC.

CDR3 bases: TGTGCCAGCATCATCCGACCATACAGGGGTCCAACCAGGGATACGCAGTATTTT. As protein: CASIIRPYRGPTRDTQYF. V gene TRBV9 combines with J gene TRBJ2-3; 7 positions match TRBD1. With 6 bases clipped from V and 6 bases from J, the junction kept 22 bases outside the gene matches. The CDR3 is made up of 18 amino acids. CDR1 and CDR2 (germline): SGDLS, YYNGEE.

The rearrangement joins TRBV7-2 to TRBJ2-1; D might be TRBD2 (7 bases). Germline values: CDR1 SGHTA, CDR2 FQGNSA. V was clipped by 1 base and J by 0 bases, with 19 bases between them. This CDR3 has 19 amino acids. This chain's CDR3 is CASSLEGGLAVFSYNEQFF. DNA of the CDR3: TGTGCCAGCAGCTTAGAGGGGGGGCTAGCGGTGTTCTCCTACAATGAGCAGTTCTTC.

The CDR3 DNA reads as TGCGCCAGCAGCCTTAGCGGGATATCTGCCACAGATACGCAGTATTTT. Its translation is CASSLSGISATDTQYF. This sequence joins TRBV4-1 and TRBJ2-3, with TRBD2 identical over 8 bases. CDR1 is MGHRA, CDR2 YSYEKL, per germline. The CDR3 extends over 16 amino acids. V gave up 4 bases and J gave up 2 bases; unmatched junction bases: 8.

This rearrangement joins TRBV6-5 to TRBJ1-1; no definite D call. CDR1 and CDR2 (germline): MNHEY, SVGAGI. V dropped 8 bases and J dropped 1 base, with 11 bases sitting between them. The CDR3 covers 13 residues. Here the CDR3 DNA reads TGTGCCAGCTCCCGGGATCCGAACACTGAAGCTTTCTTT. This gives the protein CASSRDPNTEAFF.

This chain uses TRBV10-2 with TRBJ2-6, with D perhaps matching TRBD2 (5 bases). The CDR3 loop spans 16 amino acids. Germline CDR1 reads WSHSY; CDR2 reads SAAADI. Trimming removed 6 bases at V and 0 bases at J, with 12 bases between. CDR3: CASRSGLSSGANVLTF. CDR3 coding DNA: TGCGCCAGCAGAAGCGGCTTAAGCTCTGGGGCCAACGTCCTGACTTTC.

This clone was seen a handful of times. The V gene is TRBV18, the J gene TRBJ1-3; tentative D call: TRBD1 (6 bases). The CDR3 has 17 amino acids. With 2 bases removed from V and 3 bases from J, the gap between germline ends came to 17 bases. Germline V gene sequence: CDR1 KGHSH, CDR2 LQKENI. CDR3 nucleotides: TGTGCCAGCTCACCAGGGCAGGGGAGAATCGGTGGAAACACCATATATTTT. It codes for CASSPGQGRIGGNTIYF.

In the case of this clone: At the DNA level, this CDR3 is encoded by other sequences in the same sample as well. The chain combines TRBV7-2 with TRBJ2-3; TRBD2 matches at 7 bases. Germline V lookup: CDR1 SGHTA, CDR2 FQGNSA. Trimming took 0 bases from V and 0 from J; bases not matched to a gene: 3. The CDR3 has 16 amino acids. In DNA form, the CDR3 reads TGTGCCAGCAGCTTAGCGGGGGGGTGGAGCACAGATACGCAGTATTTT. Protein product: CASSLAGGWSTDTQYF.

The rearrangement links TRBV10-3 to TRBJ1-5; D is unresolved. Trimming took 5 bases from V and 7 from J, leaving 21 bases between them. Germline V gene lookup returns CDR1 ENHRY and CDR2 SYGVKD. CDR3 length: 16 residues. For the CDR3, the DNA is TGTGCCATCAGTCCTACCACCTTGATAGGGAAGCAGCCCCAGCATTTT. This codes for CAISPTTLIGKQPQHF.

This clone appeared once. The V and J genes are TRBV10-2 and TRBJ2-7, with 12 bases lining up with TRBD1. V shed 3 bases and J 4 bases; nucleotides not matched to a gene: 4. CDR3 length: 15 amino acids. Germline V gives CDR1 WSHSY, CDR2 SAAADI. The CDR3 DNA reads as TGCGCCAGCAGTGACCTGGGACAGGGGGCTTACGAGCAGTACTTC. It specifies CASSDLGQGAYEQYF.

This clone has only one observation. This chain joins TRBV16 and TRBJ1-4, with 8 nucleotides matching TRBD1. V was pared by 4 bases and J by 3 bases, with 4 bases of the junction left unmatched. The CDR3 totals 15 residues. CDR1 is KGHSY, CDR2 FQNENV, per germline. CDR3 sequence: CASSRLTGANEKLFF. In DNA form, the CDR3 reads TGTGCCAGCAGCCGGTTGACAGGGGCTAATGAAAAACTGTTTTTT.

This clone was recorded only once. The chain uses TRBV27 and TRBJ2-7; TRBD1 aligns across 10 bases. This CDR3 comprises 15 residues. Trimming removed 5 bases from V and 9 bases from J; junction bases left unmatched: 13. Germline V gene lookup returns CDR1 MNHEY and CDR2 SMNVEV (reference sequence). The CDR3 DNA follows: TGTGCCAGCAGTAGGCTCAGGACAGGGGGATTTGGGCAGTACTTC. Protein: CASSRLRTGGFGQYF.